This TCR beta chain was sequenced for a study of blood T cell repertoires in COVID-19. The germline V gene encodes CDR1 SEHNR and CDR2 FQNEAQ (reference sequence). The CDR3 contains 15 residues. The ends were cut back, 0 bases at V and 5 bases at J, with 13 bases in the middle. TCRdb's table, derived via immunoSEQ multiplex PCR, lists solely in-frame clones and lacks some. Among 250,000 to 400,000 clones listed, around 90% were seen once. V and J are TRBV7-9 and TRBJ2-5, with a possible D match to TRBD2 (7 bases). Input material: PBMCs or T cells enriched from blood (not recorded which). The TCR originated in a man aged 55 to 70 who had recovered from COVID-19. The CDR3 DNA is TGTGCCAGCAGCTTAGCGGGGGCGGGAGTTGAGACCCAGTACTTC. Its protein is CASSLAGAGVETQYF.